This T cell receptor beta chain came from a study of T cell responses to AZD1222 COVID-19 vaccine. Findings of the study overall: Regions left unmutated in variants are reportedly the target of nearly half of spike-specific TCRs. Most donors were white British, females outnumbered males, and clonal diversity was possibly underestimated. Among those given AZD1222, only five or six were seropositive at baseline.

Only in-frame clones appear in the TCRdb table, and some are missing; sequencing was by immunoSEQ multiplex PCR. The table records 35,000 to 50,000 clones, about 91% of them present only once. Both about-4-week and about-12-week second-dose recipients were combined. This CDR3 has 14 amino acids. V was shortened by 1 base and J by 4 bases, with 9 bases between the two germline ends. Germline lookup yields CDR1 LNHDA and CDR2 SQIVND (reference sequence). For this clone: The antigen is not known.

This clonotype was sampled from an adult who received the AZD1222 COVID-19 vaccine. The V and J genes are TRBV19 and TRBJ2-3; D is undetermined. The specimen comprised peripheral blood, sampled 28 days after the second AZD1222 dose. CDR3 loop: CASSIVPDSDTQYF. In DNA, the CDR3 is TGTGCCAGTAGTATAGTACCAGATTCAGATACGCAGTATTTT.